The 21 T cell receptor beta chains below were found in one sample sequenced in a study of early T cells in non-severe SARS-CoV-2 infection. TCRdb reanalysed the 5' RACE reads using MiXCR and keeps one entry per CDR3 protein. The profile shows about 76,000 distinct CDR3 sequences, less than 15% of them singletons. Sample: whole blood. The receptors shown here come from an adult who was a healthcare worker with PCR-confirmed SARS-CoV-2 infection or an uninfected control (not recorded which).

V usage is TRBV7-3 and J usage is TRBJ2-3; D gene ambiguous. The CDR3 sequence is 14 residues long. Trimming left V 2 bases short and J 6 bases short, with 12 bases between. Germline-derived CDR1 and CDR2 are SGHTA and FQGTGA. The CDR3 region has the DNA TGTGCCAGCAGCTTATCCACTCGTGGGGATACGCAGTATTTT. This translates into CASSLSTRGDTQYF.

The chain carries TRBV15 and TRBJ2-6; no reliable D call. Trimming shortened V by 5 bases and J by 5 bases, and 13 bases separated the two germline ends. The CDR3 consists of 15 residues. In germline, CDR1 is LNHNV, CDR2 YYDKDF (reference sequence). This CDR3 is CATSDHGQRANVLTF. CDR3 nucleotides: TGTGCCACCAGCGACCACGGGCAGCGGGCCAACGTCCTGACTTTC.

V is TRBV5-4 and J is TRBJ2-3; the D is unclear. CDR3 length equals 14 residues. Germline V gene lookup returns CDR1 SGHNT and CDR2 YYREEE (reference sequence). Trimming took 2 bases from V and 2 from J, leaving 9 bases between them. Written as DNA, the CDR3 is TGTGCCAGCAGCTTCAAGGCCCCCACAGATACGCAGTATTTT. Translation gives CASSFKAPTDTQYF.

This clonotype came up many times. The V gene is TRBV4-1, the J gene TRBJ2-3; 10 bases map to TRBD2. This CDR3 comprises 16 residues. The trim removed 1 base at V and 3 bases at J, leaving 4 bases unmatched. Germline V lookup: CDR1 MGHRA, CDR2 YSYEKL. The CDR3 reads CASSQVQLAGTDTQYF. The DNA of the CDR3 is TGCGCCAGCAGCCAAGTGCAACTAGCGGGAACAGATACGCAGTATTTT.

In its sample, this clonotype was seen a few times. The CDR3 DNA sequence: TGCAGCGTTGAAGGGGGACAGAAGCTTGGGACCCAGTACTTC. The encoded protein is CSVEGGQKLGTQYF. V is TRBV29-1 and J is TRBJ2-5, with TRBD1 matching over 7 bases. V was pared by 1 base and J by 7 bases, with 9 bases of the junction left unmatched. Per germline, CDR1 SQVTM and CDR2 ANQGSEA. This CDR3 has 14 amino acids.

This chain uses TRBV9 with TRBJ1-1, with D uncertain. Germline values: CDR1 SGDLS, CDR2 YYNGEE. Trimming removed 4 bases from V and 1 base from J, with 11 bases in between. This CDR3 is 14 amino acids long. DNA of the CDR3: TGTGCCAGCAGCCCGTGGACGGAGAACACTGAAGCTTTCTTT. It is translated as CASSPWTENTEAFF.

This clonotype was picked up many times. This sequence joins TRBV7-9 and TRBJ1-5; no clear D. The CDR3 is 14 residues long. V gave up 0 bases and J gave up 7 bases, with 10 bases separating them. CDR1 is SEHNR, CDR2 FQNEAQ, per germline (reference sequence). CDR3 residues: CASSLADSGQPQHF. The DNA of the CDR3 is TGTGCCAGCAGCTTAGCGGATTCTGGGCAGCCCCAGCATTTT. The whole variable domain, remainder taken from reference TRBV7-9 and TRBJ1-5, is DTGVSQNPRHKITKRGQNVTFRCDPISEHNRLYWYRQTLGQGPEFLTYFQNEAQLEKSRLLSDRFSAERPKGSFSTLEIQRTEQGDSAMYLCASSLADSGQPQHFGDGTRLSIL.

This clonotype was observed many times. The chain is built from TRBV4-1 and TRBJ1-1; 9 nucleotides align to TRBD1. The V gene's germline CDR1 is MGHRA and CDR2 YSYEKL. J lost 1 base, V lost 4 bases, and 13 bases had no gene match. There are 18 residues in the CDR3. CDR3: CASSLAWGTGTSNTEAFF. CDR3 DNA: TGCGCCAGCAGCCTGGCTTGGGGGACAGGGACCTCGAACACTGAAGCTTTCTTT.

This clonotype was observed a handful of times. The gene calls are TRBV3-1 and TRBJ2-2; 9 nucleotides line up with TRBD2. J lost 7 bases, V lost 8 bases, and 8 bases had no gene match. Germline V CDR1 and CDR2: LGHDT, YNNKEL (reference sequence). CDR3 length equals 14 residues. CDR3 DNA: TGTGCCAGCGGGTCGCGGGAGGGGCTCGGGGAGCTGTTTTTT. Amino acid sequence: CASGSREGLGELFF.

The rearrangement links TRBV20-1 to TRBJ1-2; D not certain. Trimming cost V 5 bases and J 8 bases, with 21 bases left between them. CDR1 and CDR2 from the germline V gene are DFQATT and SNEGSKA (reference sequence). There are 14 residues in the CDR3. The CDR3 DNA reads TGCAGTGCTGATAGGGCCCAACTTCTGGGAGGCTACACCTTC. Protein: CSADRAQLLGGYTF.

This chain links TRBV5-4 with TRBJ2-7; 11 bases fit TRBD2. Trimming cost V 0 bases and J 5 bases; bases outside gene matches: 4. Germline values: CDR1 SGHNT, CDR2 YYREEE (reference sequence). This CDR3 has 15 residues. As DNA, the CDR3 is TGTGCCAGCAGCTTGGATCCTAGCGGGAGGAACGAGCAGTACTTC. It yields the protein CASSLDPSGRNEQYF.

The rearrangement uses TRBV19 and TRBJ2-1, with D unclear. Germline V gene data show CDR1 as LNHDA and CDR2 as SQIVND (reference sequence). Trimming shortened V by 1 base and J by 10 bases, and 14 bases separated the two germline ends. The CDR3 consists of 14 residues. The CDR3 is CASSIGNSNEEQFF. The CDR3 DNA follows: TGTGCCAGTAGTATAGGGAACTCCAACGAGGAGCAGTTCTTC. The full variable domain, its missing parts supplied by reference TRBV19 and TRBJ2-1, is DGGITQSPKYLFRKEGQNVTLSCEQNLNHDAMYWYRQDPGQGLRLIYYSQIVNDFQKGDIAEGYSVSREKKESFPLTVTSAQKNPTAFYLCASSIGNSNEEQFFGPGTRLTVL.

The chain combines TRBV19 with TRBJ2-2, with D perhaps TRBD2 (6 bases). The V end lost 3 bases, the J end lost 9 bases, and 17 bases lay between the germline ends. The CDR3 covers 15 residues. Germline lookup yields CDR1 LNHDA and CDR2 SQIVND (reference sequence). CDR3 coding DNA: TGTGCCAGTAGTATCTTAGGGAGGTCGCAGAGGGAGCTGTTTTTT. Its protein product is CASSILGRSQRELFF.

This clonotype showed up just a few times. This chain joins TRBV7-6 and TRBJ2-5, with no clear D. This CDR3 spans 16 amino acids. From germline, CDR1 is SGHVS and CDR2 FNYEAQ. Trimming cost V 5 bases and J 4 bases, with 20 bases left between them. The CDR3 protein is CASSHVWAERRETQYF. CDR3 in DNA: TGTGCCAGCAGCCACGTTTGGGCGGAAAGGAGAGAGACCCAGTACTTC.

V usage is TRBV7-2 and J usage is TRBJ2-7; 13 nucleotides line up with TRBD2. V was pared by 5 bases and J by 3 bases, with 7 bases of the junction left unmatched. CDR1 and CDR2 (germline): SGHTA, FQGNSA. The CDR3 runs to 16 residues. The CDR3 loop is CASSPPGLAGLYEQYF. The CDR3 DNA sequence: TGTGCCAGCAGCCCCCCGGGACTAGCGGGGCTCTACGAGCAGTACTTC.

The chain carries TRBV20-1 and TRBJ1-6; 8 nucleotides line up with TRBD1. The CDR3 is 14 residues long. Germline V gives CDR1 DFQATT, CDR2 SNEGSKA (reference sequence). V lost 4 bases to trimming and J lost 7 bases; unmatched junction nucleotides: 6. The CDR3 nucleotides are TGCAGTGCTATGAGGACAGGGCCGAATTCACCCCTCCACTTT. It is translated as CSAMRTGPNSPLHF.

The rearrangement uses TRBV29-1 and TRBJ2-2; no clear D gene. Trimming took off 7 bases at V and 7 bases at J, with 7 bases between the two ends. This CDR3 is 10 amino acids long. The germline V gene has CDR1 SQVTM and CDR2 ANQGSEA. The CDR3 DNA sequence: TGCAGCGCTGGGCACGGGGAGCTGTTTTTT. This codes for CSAGHGELFF.

This clonotype has only a few counts. This chain joins TRBV7-8 and TRBJ2-5; D not certain. Germline lookup yields CDR1 SGHVS and CDR2 FQNEAQ. V was cut by 1 base and J by 5 bases, with 5 bases left in between. This CDR3 is built from 12 residues. The CDR3 nucleotides read TGTGCCAGCAGCTTAGTCACGGAGACCCAGTACTTC. This encodes CASSLVTETQYF. Full variable domain (outside the CDR3, taken from reference TRBV7-8 and TRBJ2-5): GAGVSQSPRYKVAKRGQDVALRCDPISGHVSLFWYQQALGQGPEFLTYFQNEAQLDKSGLPSDRFFAERPEGSVSTLKIQRTQQEDSAVYLCASSLVTETQYFGPGTRLLVL.

The gene calls are TRBV3-1 and TRBJ2-1, with 7 bases aligning to TRBD2. From germline, CDR1 is LGHDT and CDR2 YNNKEL (reference sequence). The CDR3 covers 16 residues. V shed 4 bases, J shed 7 bases, and the junction held 13 bases outside the gene matches. DNA for the CDR3: TGTGCCAGCAGCCGCCTCCAGGGACTACTGAGGAATGAGCAGTTCTTC. Protein sequence: CASSRLQGLLRNEQFF.

This clonotype came up a few times. The chain links TRBV5-4 to TRBJ2-2; either TRBD1 or TRBD2 may fit D (5 bases each). Trimming stripped 3 bases from V and 0 bases from J, with 12 bases between. Germline CDR1 and CDR2: SGHNT and YYREEE (reference sequence). CDR3 size: 16 residues. CDR3 loop: CASSSGPEANTGELFF. The CDR3 DNA is TGTGCCAGCAGCTCGGGACCCGAGGCGAACACCGGGGAGCTGTTTTTT.

The chain recombines TRBV5-1 with TRBJ1-1; maybe TRBD1 (6 bases). This CDR3 spans 16 amino acids. The V and J ends lost 3 bases and 0 bases respectively, with 15 bases between them. Germline CDR1 SGHRS, CDR2 YFSETQ. CDR3 sequence: CASSYEAGHLNTEAFF. Written as DNA, the CDR3 is TGCGCCAGCAGCTACGAAGCGGGACACTTGAACACTGAAGCTTTCTTT. The variable domain in full, with the rest retrieved from reference TRBV5-1 and TRBJ1-1, is KAGVTQTPRYLIKTRGQQVTLSCSPISGHRSVSWYQQTPGQGLQFLFEYFSETQRNKGNFPGRFSGRQFSNSRSEMNVSTLELGDSALYLCASSYEAGHLNTEAFFGQGTRLTVV.